This TCR beta chain derives from a study of memory CD8 T cells in hepatitis C reinfection. At the level of the study: A couple of donors resolved primary infection, then developed chronic reinfection.

Time point defined: pre-reinfection, 55 to 20 weeks before reinfection detection. The sorted cells went straight to TCR sequencing with no prior in vitro expansion. Sequencing used immunoSEQ multiplex PCR; TCRdb keeps in-frame clones, though not all of them. Of about 50,000 clones in the sample, around 92% are singletons; the top ten hold more than 0.8%. The CDR3 runs to 14 residues. Germline trimming cut 6 bases from V and 1 base from J; bases unmatched to any gene: 5. The germline gives CDR1 MNHEY, CDR2 SMNVEV (reference sequence). Specimen: naive CD8+ T cells sorted from blood. The source is a man younger than 30 with hepatitis C virus infection. The chain employs TRBV27 and TRBJ2-7, with 8 bases fitting TRBD1. Here the CDR3 reads CASRPGTGSYEQYF. The DNA of the CDR3 is TGTGCCAGCAGGCCCGGGACAGGATCCTACGAGCAGTACTTC.